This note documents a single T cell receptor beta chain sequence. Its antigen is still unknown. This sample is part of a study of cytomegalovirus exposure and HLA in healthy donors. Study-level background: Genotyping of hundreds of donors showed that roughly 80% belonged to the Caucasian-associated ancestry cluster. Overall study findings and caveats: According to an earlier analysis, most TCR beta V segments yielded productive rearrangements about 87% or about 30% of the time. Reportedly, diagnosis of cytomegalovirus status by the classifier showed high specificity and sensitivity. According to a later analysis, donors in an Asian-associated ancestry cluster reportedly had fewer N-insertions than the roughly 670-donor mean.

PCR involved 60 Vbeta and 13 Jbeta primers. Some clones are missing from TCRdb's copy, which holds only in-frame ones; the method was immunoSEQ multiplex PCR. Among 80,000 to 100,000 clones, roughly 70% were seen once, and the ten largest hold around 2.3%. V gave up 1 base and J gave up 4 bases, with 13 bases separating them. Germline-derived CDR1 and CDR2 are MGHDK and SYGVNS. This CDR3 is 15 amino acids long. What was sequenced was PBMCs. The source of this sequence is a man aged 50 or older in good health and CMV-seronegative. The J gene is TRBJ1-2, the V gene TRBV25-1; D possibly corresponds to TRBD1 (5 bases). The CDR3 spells CASSEFGADGYGYTF. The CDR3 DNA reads TGTGCCAGCAGTGAATTTGGGGCTGACGGCTATGGCTACACCTTC.